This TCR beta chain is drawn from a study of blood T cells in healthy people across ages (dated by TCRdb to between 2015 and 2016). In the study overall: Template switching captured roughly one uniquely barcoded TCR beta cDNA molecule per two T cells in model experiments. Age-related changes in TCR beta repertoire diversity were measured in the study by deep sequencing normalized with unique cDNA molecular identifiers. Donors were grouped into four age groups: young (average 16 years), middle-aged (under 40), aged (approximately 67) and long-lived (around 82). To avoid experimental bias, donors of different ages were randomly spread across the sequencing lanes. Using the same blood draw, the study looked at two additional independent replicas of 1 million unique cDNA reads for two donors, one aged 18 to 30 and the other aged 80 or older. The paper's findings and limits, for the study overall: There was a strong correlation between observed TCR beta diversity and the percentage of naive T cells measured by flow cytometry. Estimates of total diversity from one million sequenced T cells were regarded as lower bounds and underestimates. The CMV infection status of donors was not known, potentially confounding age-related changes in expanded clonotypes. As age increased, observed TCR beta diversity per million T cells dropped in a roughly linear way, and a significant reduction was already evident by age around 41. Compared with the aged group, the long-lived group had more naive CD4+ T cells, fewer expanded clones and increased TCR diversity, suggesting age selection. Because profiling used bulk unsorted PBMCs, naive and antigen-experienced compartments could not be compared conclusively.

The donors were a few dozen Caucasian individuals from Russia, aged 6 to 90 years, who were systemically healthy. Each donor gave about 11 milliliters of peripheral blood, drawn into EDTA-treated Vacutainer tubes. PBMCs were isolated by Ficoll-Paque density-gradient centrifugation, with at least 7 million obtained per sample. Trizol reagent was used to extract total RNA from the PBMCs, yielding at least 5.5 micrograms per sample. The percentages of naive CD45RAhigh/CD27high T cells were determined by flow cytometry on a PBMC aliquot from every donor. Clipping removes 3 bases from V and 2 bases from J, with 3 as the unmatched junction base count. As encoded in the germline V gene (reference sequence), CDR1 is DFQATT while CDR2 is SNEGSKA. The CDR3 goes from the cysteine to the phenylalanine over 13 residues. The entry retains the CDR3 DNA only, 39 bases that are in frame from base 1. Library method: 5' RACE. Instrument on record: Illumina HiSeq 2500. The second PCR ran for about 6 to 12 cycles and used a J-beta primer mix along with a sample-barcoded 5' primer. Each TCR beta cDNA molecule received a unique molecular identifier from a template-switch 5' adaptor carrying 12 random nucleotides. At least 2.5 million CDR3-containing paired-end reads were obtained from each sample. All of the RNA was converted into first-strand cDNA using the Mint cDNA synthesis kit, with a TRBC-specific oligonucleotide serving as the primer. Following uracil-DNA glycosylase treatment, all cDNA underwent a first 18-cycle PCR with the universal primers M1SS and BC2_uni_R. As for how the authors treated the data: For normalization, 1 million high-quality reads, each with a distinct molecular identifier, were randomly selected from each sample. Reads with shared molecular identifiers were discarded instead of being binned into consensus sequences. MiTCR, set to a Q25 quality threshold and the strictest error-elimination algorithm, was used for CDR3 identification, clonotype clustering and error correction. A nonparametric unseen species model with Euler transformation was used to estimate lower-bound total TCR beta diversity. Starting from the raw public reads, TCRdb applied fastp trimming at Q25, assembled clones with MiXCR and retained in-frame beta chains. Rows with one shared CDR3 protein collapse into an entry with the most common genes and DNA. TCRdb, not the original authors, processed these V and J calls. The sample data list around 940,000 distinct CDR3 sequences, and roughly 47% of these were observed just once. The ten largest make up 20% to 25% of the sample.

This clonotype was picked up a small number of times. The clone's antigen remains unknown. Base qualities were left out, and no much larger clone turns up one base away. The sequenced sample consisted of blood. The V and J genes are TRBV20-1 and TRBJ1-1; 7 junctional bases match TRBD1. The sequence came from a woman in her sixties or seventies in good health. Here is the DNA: TGCAGTGCTAGGGGACAGACAAACACTGAAGCTTTCTTT. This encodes CSARGQTNTEAFF.